Shown below are 9 T cell receptor beta chains from a single sample sequenced in a study of blood T cell repertoires in COVID-19. Produced via immunoSEQ multiplex PCR; TCRdb's table is partial and in-frame only. The table includes a few hundred thousand clones, over 65% detected once. Sequenced input: peripheral blood. All receptors come from a human donor with acute or convalescent COVID-19. The donor label of this sample is uncertain.

J is TRBJ1-2 and V is TRBV19; no clear D gene. The germline V gene encodes CDR1 LNHDA and CDR2 SQIVND (reference sequence). The CDR3 sequence is 13 residues long. V lost 2 bases, J lost 4 bases, and 8 bases lay in between. The DNA of the CDR3 is TGTGCCAGTAGTATATCCACGGGCTATGGCTACACCTTC. As protein: CASSISTGYGYTF.

This chain joins TRBV4-1 and TRBJ2-5, with a possible D match to TRBD1 (6 bases). Germline CDR1 is MGHRA and CDR2 is YSYEKL. V dropped 1 base and J dropped 1 base, with 13 bases sitting between them. This CDR3 contains 16 residues. The CDR3 here is CASSQGYIRGQETQYF. The CDR3 DNA follows: TGCGCCAGCAGCCAAGGGTATATCAGGGGCCAAGAGACCCAGTACTTC.

V is TRBV6-2 or TRBV6-3 and J is TRBJ1-2; D remains ambiguous. V lost 5 bases, J lost 6 bases, and 19 bases lay in between. The CDR3 extends over 15 amino acids. Germline CDR1 is MNHEY and CDR2 is SVGEGT. For the CDR3, the DNA is TGTGCCAGCAGTCGGAGAGGGTCCCACGTGGATGGCTACACCTTC. This sequence encodes CASSRRGSHVDGYTF.

The rearrangement joins TRBV18 to TRBJ2-1, with 11 bases fitting TRBD2. The CDR3 totals 15 residues. V lost 9 bases, J lost 0 bases, and 4 bases stayed unmatched. The V gene's germline CDR1 is KGHSH and CDR2 LQKENI. The CDR3 nucleotides are TGTGCCAGTAGAGGGACTAGCGGCTCCTACAATGAGCAGTTCTTC. It encodes CASRGTSGSYNEQFF.

This clone occurred a few times. J is TRBJ2-2 and V is TRBV6-1; the D gene is possibly TRBD1 (5 bases). V was shortened by 2 bases and J by 7 bases, with 14 bases between the two germline ends. Per germline, CDR1 MNHNS and CDR2 SASEGT. The CDR3 loop spans 15 amino acids. CDR3 DNA: TGTGCCAGCAGTGAAAGTGTCAGGGTGGTCGGGGAGCTGTTTTTT. Its translation is CASSESVRVVGELFF.

V usage is TRBV7-9 and J usage is TRBJ1-1; TRBD1 is a possible D gene (5 bases). The germline CDR1 and CDR2 sequences are SEHNR and FQNEAQ (reference sequence). CDR3 length: 17 amino acids. The V end was cut by 5 bases, the J end by 1 base, with 20 bases between. The CDR3, as DNA: TGTGCCAGCAGCGACGGTGGGGCAGGCCTAACGAACACTGAAGCTTTCTTT. Translation: CASSDGGAGLTNTEAFF. Looking up the rest from reference TRBV7-9 and TRBJ1-1 gives the full variable domain: DTGVSQNPRHKITKRGQNVTFRCDPISEHNRLYWYRQTLGQGPEFLTYFQNEAQLEKSRLLSDRFSAERPKGSFSTLEIQRTEQGDSAMYLCASSDGGAGLTNTEAFFGQGTRLTVV.

By share of the sample, this clone is medium-sized (0.01 to 0.1%). The chain combines TRBV18 with TRBJ1-5, with 9 bases matching TRBD1. After removal of 3 bases from V and 6 bases from J, the junction contained 9 bases not matched to a gene. CDR1 is KGHSH, CDR2 LQKENI, per germline. The CDR3 runs to 16 residues. CDR3 region: CASSPAGTGFSQPQHF. CDR3 nucleotides: TGTGCCAGCTCACCGGCCGGGACAGGGTTTAGTCAGCCCCAGCATTTT.

This chain joins TRBV6-1 and TRBJ1-4; D remains ambiguous. CDR3 length: 17 residues. Germline V lookup: CDR1 MNHNS, CDR2 SASEGT. V was clipped by 3 bases and J by 0 bases, with 14 bases between them. The chain's CDR3 is CASSDPGNLATNEKLFF. The CDR3 DNA reads TGTGCCAGCAGTGACCCGGGAAATCTTGCAACTAATGAAAAACTGTTTTTT.

The chain is built from TRBV2 and TRBJ1-1; tentative D call: TRBD1 (5 bases). Germline V gene sequence: CDR1 SNHLY, CDR2 FYNNEI. CDR3 size: 12 residues. V shed 3 bases and J shed 3 bases, with 5 bases lying between them. The CDR3: CASSDRDTEAFF. CDR3 coding DNA: TGTGCCAGCAGTGACAGGGACACTGAAGCTTTCTTT.